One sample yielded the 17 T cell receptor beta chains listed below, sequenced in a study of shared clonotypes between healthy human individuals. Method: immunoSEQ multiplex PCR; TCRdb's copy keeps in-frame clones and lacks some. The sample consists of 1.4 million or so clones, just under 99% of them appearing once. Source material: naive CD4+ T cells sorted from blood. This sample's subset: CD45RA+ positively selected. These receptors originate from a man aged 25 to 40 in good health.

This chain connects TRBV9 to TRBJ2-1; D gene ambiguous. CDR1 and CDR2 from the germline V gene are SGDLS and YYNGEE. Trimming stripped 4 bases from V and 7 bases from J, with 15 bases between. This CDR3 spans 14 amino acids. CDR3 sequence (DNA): TGTGCCAGCAGCATTGACCCTTATGGGAATGAGCAGTTCTTC. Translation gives CASSIDPYGNEQFF.

CDR3 nucleotides: TGTGCCAGCAGCCCTAGGACGGTCTACGAGCAGTACTTC. Translating it yields CASSPRTVYEQYF. The chain has TRBV7-9 and TRBJ2-7; no definite D call. Trimming took 5 bases from V and 3 from J, leaving 11 bases between them. Germline V CDR1 and CDR2: SEHNR, FQNEAQ (reference sequence). The CDR3 spans 13 residues.

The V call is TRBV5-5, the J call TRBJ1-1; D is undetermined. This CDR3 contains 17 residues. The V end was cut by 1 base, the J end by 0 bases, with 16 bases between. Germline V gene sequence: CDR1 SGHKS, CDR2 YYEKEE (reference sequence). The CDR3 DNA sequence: TGTGCCAGCAGCTTGTTGGGGTCGTCGGAAATGAACACTGAAGCTTTCTTT. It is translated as CASSLLGSSEMNTEAFF.

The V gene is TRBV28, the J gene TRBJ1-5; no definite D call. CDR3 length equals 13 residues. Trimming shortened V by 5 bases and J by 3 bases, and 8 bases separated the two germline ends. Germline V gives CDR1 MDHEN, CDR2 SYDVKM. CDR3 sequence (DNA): TGTGCCAGCAGTCAACAGTCCAATCAGCCCCAGCATTTT. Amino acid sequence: CASSQQSNQPQHF.

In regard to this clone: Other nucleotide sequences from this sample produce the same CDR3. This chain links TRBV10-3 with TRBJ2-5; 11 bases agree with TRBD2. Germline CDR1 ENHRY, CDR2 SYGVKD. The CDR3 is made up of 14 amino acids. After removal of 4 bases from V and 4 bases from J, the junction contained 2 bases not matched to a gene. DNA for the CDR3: TGTGCCATCAGTGCCCTAGCGGGAGGAGAGACCCAGTACTTC. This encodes CAISALAGGETQYF.

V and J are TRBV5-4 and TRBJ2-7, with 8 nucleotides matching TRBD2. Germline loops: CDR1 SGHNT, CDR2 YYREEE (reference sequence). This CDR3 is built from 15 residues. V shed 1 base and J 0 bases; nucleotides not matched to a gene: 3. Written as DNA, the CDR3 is TGTGCCAGCAGCTTGTACAGCGGGAGCTCCTACGAGCAGTACTTC. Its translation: CASSLYSGSSYEQYF.

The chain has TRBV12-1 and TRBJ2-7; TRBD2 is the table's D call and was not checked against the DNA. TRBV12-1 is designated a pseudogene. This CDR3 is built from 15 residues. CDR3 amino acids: CASSTSRDLRYEQYF. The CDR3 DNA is TGTGCCAGCAGCACGAGCCGGGACTTGAGGTACGAGCAGTACTTC.

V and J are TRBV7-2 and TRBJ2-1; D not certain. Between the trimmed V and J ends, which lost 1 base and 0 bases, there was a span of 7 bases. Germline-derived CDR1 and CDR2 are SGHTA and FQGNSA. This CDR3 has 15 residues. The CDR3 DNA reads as TGTGCCAGCAGCTTAGTCGGTAACTCCTACAATGAGCAGTTCTTC. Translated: CASSLVGNSYNEQFF.

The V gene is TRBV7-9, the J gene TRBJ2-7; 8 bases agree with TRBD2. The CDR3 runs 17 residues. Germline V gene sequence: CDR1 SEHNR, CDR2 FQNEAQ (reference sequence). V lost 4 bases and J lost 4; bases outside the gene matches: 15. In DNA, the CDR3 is TGTGCCAGCAGCTCCCTGGGGATGGGTAGCGGGATTTACGAGCAGTACTTC. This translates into CASSSLGMGSGIYEQYF.

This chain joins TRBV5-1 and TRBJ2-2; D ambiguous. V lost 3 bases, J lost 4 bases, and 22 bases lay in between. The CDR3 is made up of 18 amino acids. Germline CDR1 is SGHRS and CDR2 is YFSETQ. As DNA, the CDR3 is TGCGCCAGCAGCTATAAAGGGATAACGATTTTTTCCACCGGGGAGCTGTTTTTT. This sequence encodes CASSYKGITIFSTGELFF. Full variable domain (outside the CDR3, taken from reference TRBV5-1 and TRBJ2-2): KAGVTQTPRYLIKTRGQQVTLSCSPISGHRSVSWYQQTPGQGLQFLFEYFSETQRNKGNFPGRFSGRQFSNSRSEMNVSTLELGDSALYLCASSYKGITIFSTGELFFGEGSRLTVL.

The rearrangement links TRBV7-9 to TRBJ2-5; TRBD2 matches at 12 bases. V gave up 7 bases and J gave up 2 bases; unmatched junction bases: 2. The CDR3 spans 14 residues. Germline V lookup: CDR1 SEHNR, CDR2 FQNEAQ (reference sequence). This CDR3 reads CASTGLAGQETQYF. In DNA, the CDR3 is TGTGCCAGCACGGGACTAGCGGGTCAAGAGACCCAGTACTTC.

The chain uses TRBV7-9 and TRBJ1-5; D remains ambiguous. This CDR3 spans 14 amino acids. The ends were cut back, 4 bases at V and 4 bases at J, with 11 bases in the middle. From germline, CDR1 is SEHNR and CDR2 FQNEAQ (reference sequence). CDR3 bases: TGTGCCAGCAGCTCGTACCGGGATAATCAGCCCCAGCATTTT. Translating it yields CASSSYRDNQPQHF.

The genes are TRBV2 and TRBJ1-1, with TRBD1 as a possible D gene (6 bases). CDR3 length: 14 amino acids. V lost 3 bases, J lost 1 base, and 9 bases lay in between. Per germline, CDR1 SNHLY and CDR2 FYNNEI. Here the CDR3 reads CASSDGGSNTEAFF. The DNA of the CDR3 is TGTGCCAGCAGTGACGGGGGCTCGAACACTGAAGCTTTCTTT.

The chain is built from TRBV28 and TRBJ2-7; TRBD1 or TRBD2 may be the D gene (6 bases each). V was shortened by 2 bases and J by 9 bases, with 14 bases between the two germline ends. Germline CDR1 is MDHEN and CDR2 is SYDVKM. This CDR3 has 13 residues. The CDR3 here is CASSLRGPAGQYF. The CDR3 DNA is TGTGCCAGCAGTTTACGGGGGCCGGCGGGGCAGTACTTC.

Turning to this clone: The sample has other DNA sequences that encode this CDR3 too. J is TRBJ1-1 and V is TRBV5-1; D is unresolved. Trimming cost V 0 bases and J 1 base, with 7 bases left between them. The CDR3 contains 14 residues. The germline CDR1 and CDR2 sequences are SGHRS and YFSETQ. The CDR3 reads CASSLDPQNTEAFF. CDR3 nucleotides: TGCGCCAGCAGCTTGGATCCCCAGAACACTGAAGCTTTCTTT.

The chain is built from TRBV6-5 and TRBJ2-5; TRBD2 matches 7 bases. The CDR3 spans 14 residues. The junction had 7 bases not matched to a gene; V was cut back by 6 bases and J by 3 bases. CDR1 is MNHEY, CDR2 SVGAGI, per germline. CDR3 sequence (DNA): TGTGCCAGCAGCTCTGCTAGCGGAAAAGAGACCCAGTACTTC. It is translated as CASSSASGKETQYF.

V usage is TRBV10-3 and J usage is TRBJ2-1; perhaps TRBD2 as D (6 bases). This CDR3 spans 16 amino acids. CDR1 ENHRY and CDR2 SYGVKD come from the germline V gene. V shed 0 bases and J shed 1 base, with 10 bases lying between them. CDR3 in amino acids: CAISESTSRSYNEQFF. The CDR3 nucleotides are TGTGCCATCAGTGAGTCAACTAGCAGGTCCTACAATGAGCAGTTCTTC.